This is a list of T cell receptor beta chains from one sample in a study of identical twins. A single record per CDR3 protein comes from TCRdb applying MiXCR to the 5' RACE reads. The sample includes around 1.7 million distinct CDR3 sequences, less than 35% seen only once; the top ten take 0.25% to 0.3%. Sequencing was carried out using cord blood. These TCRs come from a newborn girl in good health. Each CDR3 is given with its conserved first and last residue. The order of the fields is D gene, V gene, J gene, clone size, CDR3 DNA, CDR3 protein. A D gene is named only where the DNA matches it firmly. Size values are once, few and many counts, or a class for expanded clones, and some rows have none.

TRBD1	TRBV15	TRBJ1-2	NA	TGTGCCACCAGCAGCTTAAGGGACAGCTTTAACTATGGCTACACCTTC	CATSSLRDSFNYGYTF
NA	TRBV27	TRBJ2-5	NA	TGTGCCAGCAGTTTAGCGGGGGCCTCACAAGAGACCCAGTACTTC	CASSLAGASQETQYF
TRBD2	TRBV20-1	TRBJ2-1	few	TGCAGTGCTAGGGCAGGACTAGTCGGTGAGCAGTTCTTC	CSARAGLVGEQFF
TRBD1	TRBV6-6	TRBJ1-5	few	TGTGCCAGCAGTACCCCGGACAGGAGGTTGGGAAAAAATCAGCCCCAGCATTTT	CASSTPDRRLGKNQPQHF
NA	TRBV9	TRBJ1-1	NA	TGTGCCAGCAGCGTAGTTCCCCGCTGGACCGAATGGATGAACACTGAAGCTTTCTTT	CASSVVPRWTEWMNTEAFF
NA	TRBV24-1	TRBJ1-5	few	TGTGCCACCAGTGAGGGCAGCAATCAGCCCCAGCATTTT	CATSEGSNQPQHF
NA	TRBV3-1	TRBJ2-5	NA	TGTGCCAGCAGGCGAACAGGGAGTCTTGAGACCCAGTACTTC	CASRRTGSLETQYF
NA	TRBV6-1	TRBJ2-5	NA	TGTGCCAGCAGTGGAGTAAACCAAGAGACCCAGTACTTC	CASSGVNQETQYF
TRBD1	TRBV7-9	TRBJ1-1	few	TGTGCCAGCAGCCCGATCATGGGACAGCGAGGCACTGAAGCTTTCTTT	CASSPIMGQRGTEAFF
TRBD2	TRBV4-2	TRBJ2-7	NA	TGTGCCAGCAGCCTCCAAGGGACTAGCGGGGGCTACGAGCAGTACTTC	CASSLQGTSGGYEQYF
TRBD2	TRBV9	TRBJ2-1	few	TGTGCCAGCAGCCCCTGGGGGGGCTACAATGAGCAGTTCTTC	CASSPWGGYNEQFF
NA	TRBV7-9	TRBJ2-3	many	TGTGCCATAGGACGCAACCCCACAGATACGCAGTATTTT	CAIGRNPTDTQYF
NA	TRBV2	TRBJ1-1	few	TGTGCCAGCAGTGTGACAGCCCAAGCTTTCTTT	CASSVTAQAFF
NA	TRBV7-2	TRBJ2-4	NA	TGTGCCAGCAGCTTAGTGGGTCTAGTGTACTTC	CASSLVGLVYF
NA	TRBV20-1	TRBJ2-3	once	TGCAGTGCTAGAAAACGGCCTAGGGGCACAGATACGCAGTATTTT	CSARKRPRGTDTQYF
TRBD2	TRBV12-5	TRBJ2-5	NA	TGTGCTAGGACTGGAGCGGGGGGCCTGTACCAAGAGACCCAGTACTTC	CARTGAGGLYQETQYF
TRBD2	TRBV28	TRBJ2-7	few	TGTGCCAGCAGTACCTTAGCGGGAGAACACTACGAGCAGTACTTC	CASSTLAGEHYEQYF
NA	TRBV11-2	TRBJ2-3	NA	TGTGCCAGCAGCTTAGTTGGCAGGGTGGCAGATATGCAGTATTTT	CASSLVGRVADMQYF
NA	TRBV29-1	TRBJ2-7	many	TGCAGCGTTGAAGGGGATACTGGCGGGCCCTCCTACGAGCAGTACTTC	CSVEGDTGGPSYEQYF
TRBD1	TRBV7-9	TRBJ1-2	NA	TGTGCCAGCAGCCCCTGGACAGGGGGCGCTAACTATGGCTACACCTTC	CASSPWTGGANYGYTF